This T cell receptor beta chain comes out of a study of tumor-infiltrating lymphocytes in primary liver carcinoma. Background on the study: Patients had primary liver carcinoma treated by surgical resection.

Researchers drew blood RNA from unsorted whole blood and extracted germline DNA as well. The patients lived with chronic HBV infection and had not yet received any treatment. Constant-region priming of roughly 500 ng total RNA yielded TCR beta cDNA. Slightly modified ARM-PCR with three nested multiplex PCR rounds yielded TCR beta libraries. TCRdb reprocessed the multiplex PCR reads via MiXCR and lists one record per CDR3 protein. The sample lists 310,000 or so distinct CDR3 sequences, more than 55% seen once, with about 15% in the top ten. Sequenced: peripheral blood. The sequence came from a woman aged 25 to 39 with primary liver carcinoma and hepatitis B virus infection.

The DNA of the CDR3 is TGTGCCAGCAGTGAATCGGCAGGGATCGGAAAACTGTTTTTT. Its translation is CASSESAGIGKLFF. This chain links TRBV2 with TRBJ1-4; D might be TRBD1 (5 bases). The V end was cut by 2 bases, the J end by 10 bases, with 14 bases between. The CDR3 consists of 14 residues. Germline CDR1 reads SNHLY; CDR2 reads FYNNEI.